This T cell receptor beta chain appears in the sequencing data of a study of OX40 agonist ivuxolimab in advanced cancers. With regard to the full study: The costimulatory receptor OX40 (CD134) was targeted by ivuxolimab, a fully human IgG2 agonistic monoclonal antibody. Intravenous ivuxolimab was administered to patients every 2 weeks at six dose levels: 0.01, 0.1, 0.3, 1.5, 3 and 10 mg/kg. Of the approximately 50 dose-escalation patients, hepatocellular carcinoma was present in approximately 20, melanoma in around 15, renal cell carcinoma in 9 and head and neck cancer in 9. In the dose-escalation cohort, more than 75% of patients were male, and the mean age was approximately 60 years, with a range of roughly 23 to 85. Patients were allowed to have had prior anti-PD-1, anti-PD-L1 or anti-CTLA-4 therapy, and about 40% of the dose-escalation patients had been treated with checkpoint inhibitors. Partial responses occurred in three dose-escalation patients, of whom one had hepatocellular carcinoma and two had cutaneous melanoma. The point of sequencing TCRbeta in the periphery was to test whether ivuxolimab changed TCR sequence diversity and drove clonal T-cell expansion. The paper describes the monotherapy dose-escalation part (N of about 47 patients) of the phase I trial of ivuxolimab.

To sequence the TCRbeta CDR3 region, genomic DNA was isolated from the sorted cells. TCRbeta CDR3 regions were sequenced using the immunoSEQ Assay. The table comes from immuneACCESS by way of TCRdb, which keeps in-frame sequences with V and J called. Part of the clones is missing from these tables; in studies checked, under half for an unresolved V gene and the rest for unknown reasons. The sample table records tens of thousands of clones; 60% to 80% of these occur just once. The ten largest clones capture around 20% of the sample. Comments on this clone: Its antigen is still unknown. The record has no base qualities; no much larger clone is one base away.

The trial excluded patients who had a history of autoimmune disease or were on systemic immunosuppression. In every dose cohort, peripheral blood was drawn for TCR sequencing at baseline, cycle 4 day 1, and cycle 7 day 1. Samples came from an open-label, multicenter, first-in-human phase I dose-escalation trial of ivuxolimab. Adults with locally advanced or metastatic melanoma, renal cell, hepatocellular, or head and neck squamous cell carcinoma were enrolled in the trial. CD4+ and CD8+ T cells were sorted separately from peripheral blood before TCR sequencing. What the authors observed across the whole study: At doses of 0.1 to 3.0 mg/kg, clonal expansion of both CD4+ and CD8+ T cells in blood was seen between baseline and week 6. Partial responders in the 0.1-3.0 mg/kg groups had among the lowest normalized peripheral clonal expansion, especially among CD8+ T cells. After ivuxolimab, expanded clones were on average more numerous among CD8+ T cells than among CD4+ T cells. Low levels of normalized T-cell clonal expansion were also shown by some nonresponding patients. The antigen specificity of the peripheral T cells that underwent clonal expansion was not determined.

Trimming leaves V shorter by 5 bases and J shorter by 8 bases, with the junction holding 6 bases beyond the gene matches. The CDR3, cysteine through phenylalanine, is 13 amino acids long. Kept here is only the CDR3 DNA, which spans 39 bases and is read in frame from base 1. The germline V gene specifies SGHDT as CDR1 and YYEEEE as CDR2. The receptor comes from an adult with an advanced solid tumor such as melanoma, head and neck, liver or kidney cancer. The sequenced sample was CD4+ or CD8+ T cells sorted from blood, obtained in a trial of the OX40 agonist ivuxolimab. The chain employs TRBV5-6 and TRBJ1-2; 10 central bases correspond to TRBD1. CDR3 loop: CASSSGQGYGYTF. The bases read TGTGCCAGCAGTTCGGGACAGGGGTACGGCTACACCTTC.